The sequence of this T cell receptor beta chain was determined in a study of T cells in Graves' hyperthyroidism and ophthalmopathy. About the research overall: Peripheral blood draws took place at initial diagnosis, ahead of any treatment.

Amplification yielded TCR beta CDR3 regions, with RNA transcripts as the source. A first-round RT-PCR of the TCR CDR3 used the HTBI primer set. TCRdb itself ran the multiplex PCR reads through MiXCR, one entry per CDR3 protein. The table shows 450,000 to 500,000 distinct CDR3 sequences, with about 22% occurring only once. Study-wide results and caveats: Appearing also in blood were most of the thyroid clonotypes expanded above 0.001.

J was trimmed by 6 bases and V by 6 bases; bases with no gene match: 2. CDR3 length equals 14 residues. Looked up from germline, CDR1 is SNHLY and CDR2 is FYNNEI. Active moderate-to-severe ophthalmopathy, Clinical Activity Score at least 3, NOSPECS at least 4, under 3 months' duration. As to this clonotype: No antigen is known for it.

The sample comprised blood. The chain uses TRBV2 and TRBJ2-1; 13 bases are shared with TRBD2. This sequence originates from a woman in her 70s with Graves' ophthalmopathy. The CDR3 DNA follows: TGTGCCAGCAGAGGGACTAGCGGGACCAATGAGCAGTTCTTC. The encoded protein is CASRGTSGTNEQFF. Filled out from reference TRBV2 and TRBJ2-1, the complete variable domain reads EPEVTQTPSHQVTQMGQEVILRCVPISNHLYFYWYRQILGQKVEFLVSFYNNEISEKSEIFDDQFSVERPDGSNFTLKIRSTKLEDSAMYFCASRGTSGTNEQFFGPGTRLTVL.